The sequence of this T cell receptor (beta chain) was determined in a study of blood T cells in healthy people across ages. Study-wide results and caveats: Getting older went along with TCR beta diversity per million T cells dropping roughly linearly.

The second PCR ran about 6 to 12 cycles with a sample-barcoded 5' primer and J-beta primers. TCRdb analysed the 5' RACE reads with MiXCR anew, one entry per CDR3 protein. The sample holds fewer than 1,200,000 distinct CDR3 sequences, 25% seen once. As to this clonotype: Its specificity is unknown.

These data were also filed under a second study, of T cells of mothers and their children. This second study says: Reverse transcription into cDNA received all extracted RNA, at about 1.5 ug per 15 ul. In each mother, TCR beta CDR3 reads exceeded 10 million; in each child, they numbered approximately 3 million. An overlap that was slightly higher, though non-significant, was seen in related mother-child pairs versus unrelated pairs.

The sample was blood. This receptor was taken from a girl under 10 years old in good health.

DNA for the CDR3: TGCAGTGCTAGAGATGGGGGCCTGAGCGACGAGCAGTACTTC. Translation gives CSARDGGLSDEQYF. V gene TRBV20-1 combines with J gene TRBJ2-7; D is possibly TRBD1 (6 bases). Germline V CDR1 and CDR2: DFQATT, SNEGSKA (reference sequence). CDR3 length equals 14 residues. V was cut by 0 bases and J by 5 bases, with 14 bases left in between.